The 13 T cell receptor beta chains below were found in one sample sequenced in a study of response to subunit inactivated influenza vaccine (dated by TCRdb to about 2018). Libraries were built with RT-PCR. Sequencing used an Illumina HiSeq 2500. TCRdb reprocessed the public reads (quality trimming at Q25 with fastp, clone calling with MiXCR) and kept in-frame beta chains. Entries are consolidated by CDR3 protein sequence, retaining the most common genes and DNA. The sample table lists roughly 670,000 distinct CDR3 sequences, around 15% of them with a count of one. Together, the top ten hold roughly 7.6% of the sample. This material consisted of PBMCs from blood, taken roughly 15 days before vaccination. The receptors derive from a man in his forties or fifties who received an inactivated influenza vaccine. Donor details come from another sample of the same person, matched by shared clones.

There are many counts of this clonotype. The V and J genes are TRBV27 and TRBJ2-1; perhaps TRBD1 as D (6 bases). The germline V gene encodes CDR1 MNHEY and CDR2 SMNVEV (reference sequence). This CDR3 region has 12 residues. V shed 6 bases and J shed 3 bases, with 6 bases lying between them. DNA of the CDR3: TGTGCCAGCAGACAGGGCTACAATGAGCAGTTCTTC. Translating gives CASRQGYNEQFF.

This clonotype was observed a few times. V is TRBV15 and J is TRBJ2-3, with 7 bases that match TRBD2. From germline, CDR1 is LNHNV and CDR2 YYDKDF (reference sequence). J was trimmed by 0 bases and V by 2 bases; bases with no gene match: 8. CDR3 length equals 17 residues. CDR3 nucleotide sequence: TGTGCCACCAGCAGATCTACCCTAGCGGTTAGCACAGATACGCAGTATTTT. Translated: CATSRSTLAVSTDTQYF.

This clonotype was seen a handful of times. The chain employs TRBV5-5 and TRBJ2-1; D gene ambiguous. Between the trimmed V and J ends, which lost 3 bases and 0 bases, there was a span of 10 bases. The germline V gene has CDR1 SGHKS and CDR2 YYEKEE (reference sequence). This CDR3 comprises 15 residues. CDR3 loop: CASSYRPSSYNEQFF. CDR3 sequence (DNA): TGTGCCAGCAGCTACAGACCGAGCTCCTACAATGAGCAGTTCTTC.

This chain connects TRBV29-1 to TRBJ2-1; TRBD1 is a possible D gene (8 bases). The CDR3 consists of 15 residues. Deletions cut 0 bases from V and 7 bases from J, with 16 bases between. From germline, CDR1 is SQVTM and CDR2 ANQGSEA. The CDR3 region has the DNA TGCAGCGTTGAAGATGGATTACAGGGGGGGAATGAGCAGTTCTTC. Protein: CSVEDGLQGGNEQFF.

This clonotype was seen more than once but under ten times. The rearrangement joins TRBV5-1 to TRBJ2-3; D might be TRBD2 (5 bases). The CDR3 has 15 amino acids. Germline V lookup: CDR1 SGHRS, CDR2 YFSETQ. Trimming pared 0 bases from V and 3 bases from J, leaving 11 bases between. CDR3 in amino acids: CASSLERTGTDTQYF. For the CDR3, the DNA is TGCGCCAGCAGCTTGGAACGGACGGGGACAGATACGCAGTATTTT.

This clonotype occurred many times. The chain joins TRBV13 to TRBJ1-1; perhaps TRBD1 as D (6 bases). The germline V gene has CDR1 PRHDT and CDR2 FYEKMQ (reference sequence). The CDR3 length is 15 residues. The ends were cut back, 8 bases at V and 5 bases at J, with 21 bases in the middle. DNA of the CDR3: TGTGCCAGCCGCATATGGGGGCAAGGGCGGACTGAAGCTTTCTTT. Its protein product is CASRIWGQGRTEAFF.

This clonotype is a singleton in its sample. This chain uses TRBV4-1 with TRBJ2-3, with D unclear. The germline V gene has CDR1 MGHRA and CDR2 YSYEKL. V lost 2 bases and J 4 bases, leaving 7 bases between the germline ends. The CDR3 runs to 13 residues. CDR3 nucleotides: TGCGCCAGCAGCCAAAGGCTTCCAGATACGCAGTATTTT. This sequence encodes CASSQRLPDTQYF.

This clonotype turned up a few times. The V call is TRBV4-2, the J call TRBJ2-3; D gene unclear. The germline CDR1 and CDR2 sequences are LGHNA and YNFKEQ. Trimming removed 1 base at V and 2 bases at J, with 10 bases between. CDR3 length: 15 amino acids. The CDR3 DNA follows: TGTGCCAGCAGCCAAGTGATTGGTACCACAGATACGCAGTATTTT. It is translated as CASSQVIGTTDTQYF.

The chain has TRBV5-1 and TRBJ2-2; 10 bases match TRBD1. Germline V lookup: CDR1 SGHRS, CDR2 YFSETQ. CDR3 size: 16 residues. J lost 4 bases, V lost 5 bases, and 8 bases had no gene match. The CDR3 sequence is CASRHSGQGGTGELFF. The CDR3 DNA follows: TGCGCCAGCAGACATTCCGGACAGGGGGGCACCGGGGAGCTGTTTTTT.

Turning to this clonotype: This may stem from a read error, because a much larger clone lies one nucleotide away. The V gene is TRBV28, the J gene TRBJ2-1; 9 bases are a match to TRBD2. The CDR3 spans 15 residues. From germline, CDR1 is MDHEN and CDR2 SYDVKM. The CDR3 region has the DNA TGTGCCAGCAGTATCAGCGGGAGGCTCTACAATAAGCAGTTCTTC. Its translation: CASSISGRLYNKQFF.

This clonotype was counted a few times. The chain links TRBV29-1 to TRBJ2-1, with 9 bases aligning to TRBD1. Germline V lookup: CDR1 SQVTM, CDR2 ANQGSEA. V dropped 6 bases and J dropped 3; count of bases not matched to a gene: 9. The CDR3 runs 15 residues. The CDR3, as DNA: TGCAGCGTCAAACCCGGGACAGGGAACTACAATGAGCAGTTCTTC. This sequence encodes CSVKPGTGNYNEQFF.

This clonotype has a count of ten or more. V gene TRBV27 combines with J gene TRBJ2-1, with TRBD2 matching 13 bases. The CDR3 is 16 amino acids. CDR1 is MNHEY and CDR2 is SMNVEV in the germline V gene (reference sequence). V was clipped by 4 bases and J by 6 bases; unmatched bases: 6. The CDR3 here is CASSSPGLAGRNEQFF. The DNA for the CDR3 is TGTGCCAGCAGTTCACCGGGACTAGCGGGACGCAATGAGCAGTTCTTC.

In its sample, this clonotype was seen many times. The chain is built from TRBV5-1 and TRBJ2-3, with a possible D match to TRBD1 (6 bases). Trimming pared 4 bases from V and 2 bases from J, leaving 14 bases between. Germline CDR1 and CDR2: SGHRS and YFSETQ. The CDR3 is 15 amino acids. CDR3 DNA: TGCGCCAGCAGCGCCGACAGGCGTTTCACAGATACGCAGTATTTT. This translates into CASSADRRFTDTQYF.